This T cell receptor beta chain was retrieved from a study of T cells in Graves' hyperthyroidism and ophthalmopathy. General observations from the study: Separation of ophthalmopathy from stable hyperthyroidism was achieved by a 13 V-J model. Expanded thyroid clonotypes (above 0.001) were mostly also found in blood.

The CDR3 runs 15 residues. The germline V gene encodes CDR1 SGHAT and CDR2 FQDESV (reference sequence). Trimming cost V 8 bases and J 4 bases, with 18 bases left between them. Using RNA transcripts as the source, TCR beta CDR3 regions were amplified. First-round RT-PCR with HTBI primers amplified the TCR CDR3 region. TCRdb passed the multiplex PCR reads through MiXCR, listing each CDR3 protein once. This table has 530,000 or so distinct CDR3 sequences, under 60% appearing once. In the case of this clonotype: As yet, its antigen is unknown.

J is TRBJ1-3 and V is TRBV11-1; D remains unclear. The sequence was obtained from a woman under 30 with Graves' hyperthyroidism. What was sequenced was peripheral blood or thyroid tissue (not recorded which). CDR3 DNA: TGTGCCAGCTCACCTACCGGGGAATCGGGAAACACCATATATTTT. Its translation: CASSPTGESGNTIYF. Filled out from reference TRBV11-1 and TRBJ1-3, the complete variable domain reads EAEVAQSPRYKITEKSQAVAFWCDPISGHATLYWYRQILGQGPELLVQFQDESVVDDSQLPKDRFSAERLKGVDSTLKIQPAELGDSAMYLCASSPTGESGNTIYFGEGSWLTVV.